The 5 T cell receptor beta chains below were found in one sample sequenced in a study of cytomegalovirus exposure and HLA in healthy donors. PCR primers comprised 60 Vbeta and 13 Jbeta primers. Repertoires were generated with immunoSEQ multiplex PCR, while TCRdb's copy carries only in-frame clones and drops some. The sample lists roughly 160,000 clones; around four fifths were seen once. Sequenced material: PBMCs. Receptors originate from a man aged 30 to 39 in good health and CMV-seronegative.

J is TRBJ2-3 and V is TRBV5-4; the D is unclear. The CDR3 runs 12 residues. Trimming took 0 bases from V and 5 from J, leaving 4 bases between them. The germline CDR1 and CDR2 sequences are SGHNT and YYREEE (reference sequence). Here the CDR3 DNA reads TGTGCCAGCAGCTTGGCGTTAGATACGCAGTATTTT. The encoded protein is CASSLALDTQYF.

The chain couples TRBV5-4 to TRBJ2-7, with TRBD2 matching over 9 bases. This CDR3 has 15 amino acids. The germline V gene encodes CDR1 SGHNT and CDR2 YYREEE (reference sequence). With 3 bases clipped from V and 5 bases from J, the junction kept 9 bases outside the gene matches. The chain's CDR3 is CASSSPGLAFHEQYF. The CDR3 coding sequence is TGTGCCAGCAGCTCTCCGGGACTAGCTTTCCACGAGCAGTACTTC.

The chain uses TRBV11-1 and TRBJ2-5, with D tentatively TRBD2 (6 bases). The CDR3 runs to 15 residues. V was pared by 0 bases and J by 2 bases, with 10 bases between. Germline CDR1 and CDR2: SGHAT and FQDESV (reference sequence). For the CDR3, the DNA is TGTGCCAGCAGCTTAGCCCAGGGAGGACAAGAGACCCAGTACTTC. Protein sequence: CASSLAQGGQETQYF.

The genes are TRBV11-2 and TRBJ1-4; D possibly corresponds to TRBD1 (5 bases). The CDR3 sequence is 14 residues long. Germline V gene sequence: CDR1 SGHAT, CDR2 FQNNGV. Trimming left V 8 bases short and J 11 bases short, with 21 bases between. The CDR3 DNA reads TGTGCCAGCGGACTCTTGGGGGGGATTAAGAAACTGTTTTTT. Amino acids: CASGLLGGIKKLFF. Combining the CDR3 with reference TRBV11-2 and TRBJ1-4 gives the whole variable domain EAGVAQSPRYKIIEKRQSVAFWCNPISGHATLYWYQQILGQGPKLLIQFQNNGVVDDSQLPKDRFSAERLKGVDSTLKIQPAKLEDSAVYLCASGLLGGIKKLFFGSGTQLSVL.

The CDR3 region is CASRERGRPQETQYF. DNA for the CDR3: TGTGCCAGCAGAGAACGGGGGAGACCCCAAGAGACCCAGTACTTC. The J gene is TRBJ2-5, the V gene TRBV27, with a tentative D call TRBD2 (6 bases). The CDR3 is made up of 15 amino acids. Germline V gene data show CDR1 as MNHEY and CDR2 as SMNVEV (reference sequence). V was trimmed by 6 bases and J by 1 base, leaving 15 bases between them.